Listed below are T cell receptor beta chains from one sample, sequenced in a study of blood T cell repertoires in COVID-19. Clones were sequenced by immunoSEQ multiplex PCR, and TCRdb holds only the in-frame ones, with some missing. The sample records more than 85,000 clones, 65% to 90% being singletons. Sequenced input: PBMCs or T cells enriched from blood (not recorded which). These receptors were obtained from a woman aged 45-60 years who had recovered from COVID-19. Each CDR3 is given with its conserved first and last residue.

j_call v_call cdr3_aa
TRBJ1-5 TRBV7-2 CASNPASNQPQHF
TRBJ2-3 TRBV25-1 CASSEYIREKADTQYF
TRBJ2-3 TRBV7-9 CASQPPGQASTDTQYF
TRBJ2-7 TRBV28 CASSPPGRGASYEQYF
TRBJ1-5 TRBV4-2 CASSQVYSYSQPQHF
TRBJ2-5 TRBV14 CASSLGSNSLYF
TRBJ1-1 TRBV6-1 CASSEYPGEAFF
TRBJ2-2 TRBV5-1 CASRYGASGVNGGELFF
TRBJ2-7 TRBV7-6 CASSSIAGATYEQYF
TRBJ1-4 TRBV11-2 CASSAAVTEKLFF
TRBJ2-7 TRBV15 CATSRLTGGFEQYF
TRBJ2-7 TRBV21-1 CASSNRGGQGKKSRTYEQYF
TRBJ1-6 TRBV10-3 CAISANGINSPLHF
TRBJ1-2 TRBV12-3/TRBV12-4 CASSLRANYGYTF
TRBJ2-3 TRBV19 CASSSDRTGFRSTDTQYF
TRBJ1-1 TRBV19 CASSISTGRVTFF
TRBJ2-3 TRBV29-1 CSVDAGSSTDTQYF
TRBJ1-1 TRBV7-6 CASSPRAGMNTEAFF
TRBJ2-1 TRBV6-5 CASGIGSDEQFF
TRBJ2-1 TRBV25-1 CASSTASVTYNEQFF
TRBJ1-2 TRBV19 CASSDEGTRANYGYTF
TRBJ2-1 TRBV7-9 CASSRTSGGYNEQFF
TRBJ1-1 TRBV7-6 CASSHVEGYAFF
TRBJ2-2 TRBV19 CASSIRQGWELFF
TRBJ2-3 TRBV20-1 CSASTGGAGTDTQYF
TRBJ2-2 TRBV7-8 CASSLNLADLPGELFF
TRBJ1-2 TRBV7-6 CASSEGQGGTFNYGYTF
TRBJ2-5 TRBV5-4 CASSQGGGKVETQYF
TRBJ2-2 TRBV3-1/TRBV3-2 CASNSGTNTGELFF
TRBJ1-1 TRBV11-2 CASRTTGGGNTEAFF
TRBJ2-7 TRBV29-1 CSVEGLAGEYEQYF
TRBJ2-3 TRBV28 CASSSPGGGFRDTQYF
TRBJ1-2 TRBV9 CASSVTGETDGYTF
TRBJ2-7 TRBV2 CASMGLARDYEQYF
TRBJ2-2 TRBV6-5 CASRRDTTTGELFF
TRBJ1-3 TRBV5-1 CASSVQAGGDTIYF
TRBJ1-6 TRBV28 CASRRQGPTYNSPLHF
TRBJ2-7 TRBV19 CASSTAGTGSAEQYF
TRBJ2-7 TRBV5-1 CASSRLEGYEQYF
TRBJ1-2 TRBV25-1 CASSETRGLSGYTF
TRBJ2-2 TRBV24-1 CATSDPSAGTYSGGELFF
TRBJ1-1 TRBV7-8 CASSPTYDWQTEAFF
TRBJ2-3 TRBV7-9 CASSLPPRGADTQYF
TRBJ2-2 TRBV7-2 CASSPPGVRSTGELFF
TRBJ1-4 TRBV6-1 CASSEGGLVRTNEKLFF
TRBJ1-2 TRBV7-3 CASSPRQGPGYGYTF
TRBJ1-3 TRBV27 CASSFRGTGNTIYF